This is a list of T cell receptor beta chains from one sample in a study of siplizumab effects on memory and regulatory T cells. Assay: immunoSEQ multiplex PCR; the TCRdb copy retains only in-frame clones and omits some. The data hold tens of thousands of clones, with roughly 83% observed a single time. Sequenced: memory CD4+ T cells sorted from blood. The receptor set was obtained from a human donor in good health. The CDR3 runs from the conserved cysteine through the conserved F or W.

TRBV7-9	TRBJ2-6	CASSLAAGFHSGANVLTF
TRBV2	TRBJ1-6	CASSVSWDGNSPLHF
TRBV25-1	TRBJ2-7	CASSVWRAGRGDEQYF
TRBV27	TRBJ2-5	CASSATGFGGETQYF
TRBV7-3	TRBJ2-5	CASSGGETQYF
TRBV5-4	TRBJ2-1	CASTISGVTYNEQFF
TRBV28	TRBJ1-2	CASSAPGTGNGYTF
TRBV6-1	TRBJ2-3	CASSAGYTQYF
TRBV7-3	TRBJ1-1	CASSPNIRATEAFF
TRBV19	TRBJ2-7	CASSPRTGAYEQYF
TRBV5-1	TRBJ1-1	CASSLSAAGVTEAFF
TRBV25-1	TRBJ2-3	CASSELPGGTDTQYF
TRBV19	TRBJ1-2	CASSAEAGANF
TRBV5-4	TRBJ2-2	CASSLGGRPNTGELFF
TRBV19	TRBJ2-3	CASSIGAHTQYF
TRBV7-9	TRBJ2-2	CASSLFQDTGELFF
TRBV15	TRBJ2-7	CATSRVESEQYF
TRBV29-1	TRBJ1-2	CSVEDGPF
TRBV19	TRBJ1-5	CASSIAPLGQSNQPQHF
TRBV27	TRBJ1-4	CASSLRQNEKLFF
TRBV2	TRBJ2-7	CASSDIQPPRQYF
TRBV6-1	TRBJ2-1	CASREGEGSLEQFF
TRBV18	TRBJ1-1	CASSPPGRGAFF
TRBV29-1	TRBJ1-5	CSVVGDTNQPQHF
TRBV21-1	TRBJ1-1	CASSKESWTNTEAFF
TRBV9	TRBJ2-5	CASSVGSRATGETQYF
TRBV7-9	TRBJ2-1	CASPVGSYNEQFF
TRBV18	TRBJ1-1	CASSPIGGIRAEAFF